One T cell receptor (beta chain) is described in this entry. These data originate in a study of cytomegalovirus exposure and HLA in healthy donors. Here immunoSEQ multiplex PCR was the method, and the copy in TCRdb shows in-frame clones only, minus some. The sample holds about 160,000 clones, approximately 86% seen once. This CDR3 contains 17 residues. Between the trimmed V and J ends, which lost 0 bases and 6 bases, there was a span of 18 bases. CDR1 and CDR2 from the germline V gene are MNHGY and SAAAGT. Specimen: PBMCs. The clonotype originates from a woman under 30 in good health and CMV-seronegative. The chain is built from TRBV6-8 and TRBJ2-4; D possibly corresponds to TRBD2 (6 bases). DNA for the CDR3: TGTGCCAGCAGTTACTCGATTATGTGGAGGGGTCCAAACATTCAGTACTTC. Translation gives CASSYSIMWRGPNIQYF.